The 13 T cell receptor beta chains below were found in one sample sequenced in a study of blood T cell repertoires in COVID-19. Assay: immunoSEQ multiplex PCR; the TCRdb copy retains only in-frame clones and omits some. The sample records about 200,000 clones, around 85% being singletons. The sample taken for sequencing was peripheral blood. The receptor set was obtained from a woman in her 70s with acute or convalescent COVID-19.

The DNA of the CDR3 is TGTGCCAGCAGCGCGGTGACAGGGGCGTATACCGAGCAGTACTTC. Its protein is CASSAVTGAYTEQYF. The chain is built from TRBV7-2 and TRBJ2-7, with 8 bases identical to TRBD1. Trimming removed 5 bases from V and 6 bases from J; junction bases left unmatched: 12. This CDR3 region has 15 residues. Germline V lookup: CDR1 SGHTA, CDR2 FQGNSA.

The CDR3 here is CASSFFPENQPQHF. The CDR3 region has the DNA TGTGCCAGCAGCTTTTTTCCAGAAAATCAGCCCCAGCATTTT. J is TRBJ1-5 and V is TRBV5-5; D ambiguous. Germline V CDR1 and CDR2: SGHKS, YYEKEE (reference sequence). The CDR3 runs to 14 residues. Trimming took off 2 bases at V and 4 bases at J, with 10 bases between the two ends.

The genes are TRBV6-6 and TRBJ1-6, with TRBD1 matching 7 bases. The V segment lost 5 bases and the J segment 10 bases; nucleotides outside the gene matches: 8. Looked up from germline, CDR1 is MNHNY and CDR2 is SVGAGI (reference sequence). The CDR3 extends over 14 amino acids. The CDR3, as DNA: TGTGCCAGCAGTACGACAGGGTTGTACTCACCCCTCCACTTT. The encoded protein is CASSTTGLYSPLHF.

V is TRBV7-8 and J is TRBJ1-5; a weak D match, TRBD1 (5 bases). The CDR3 is 14 residues long. The germline gives CDR1 SGHVS, CDR2 FQNEAQ. Trimming took 2 bases from V and 2 from J, leaving 7 bases between them. The CDR3 loop reads CASSLMTGNQPQHF. The CDR3 DNA reads TGTGCCAGCAGCTTAATGACAGGCAATCAGCCCCAGCATTTT.

The chain couples TRBV7-2 to TRBJ2-1; D is uncertain. The ends were cut back, 5 bases at V and 5 bases at J, with 13 bases in the middle. The CDR3 sequence is 14 residues long. The V gene's germline CDR1 is SGHTA and CDR2 FQGNSA. Here the CDR3 reads CASSLRIVDNEQFF. The DNA of the CDR3 is TGTGCCAGCAGCCTCAGGATAGTCGACAATGAGCAGTTCTTC.

The chain carries TRBV11-3 and TRBJ1-1, with a weak D call TRBD1 (5 bases). This CDR3 is 16 amino acids long. The germline CDR1 and CDR2 sequences are SGHNT and YENEEA. V was trimmed by 1 base and J by 1 base, leaving 13 bases between them. CDR3 sequence (DNA): TGTGCCAGCAGCTTAGGTCCGGGGGTCTCGAACACTGAAGCTTTCTTT. This encodes CASSLGPGVSNTEAFF.

This rearrangement joins TRBV9 to TRBJ1-1, with D perhaps matching TRBD1 (5 bases). V lost 6 bases and J 0 bases, leaving 15 bases between the germline ends. Germline V gene lookup returns CDR1 SGDLS and CDR2 YYNGEE. This CDR3 region has 15 residues. The CDR3 sequence: CASNFGGRMNTEAFF. DNA for the CDR3: TGTGCCAGCAACTTCGGGGGGAGGATGAACACTGAAGCTTTCTTT.

The V and J genes are TRBV11-2 and TRBJ2-1, with unresolved D. The CDR3 contains 14 residues. Trimming removed 1 base from V and 5 bases from J, with 9 bases in between. Germline assignment: CDR1 SGHAT and CDR2 FQNNGV. Written as DNA, the CDR3 is TGTGCCAGCAGCTTAGTGCGAATCGACAATGAGCAGTTCTTC. Encoded protein: CASSLVRIDNEQFF.

V gene TRBV24-1 combines with J gene TRBJ2-1; a weak D match, TRBD2 (6 bases). Trimming shortened V by 10 bases and J by 4 bases, and 10 bases separated the two germline ends. The CDR3 totals 12 residues. The germline V gene encodes CDR1 KGHDR and CDR2 SFDVKD. CDR3: CATSDYYNEQFF. Written as DNA, the CDR3 is TGTGCCACTTCGGACTATTACAATGAGCAGTTCTTC.

The rearrangement links TRBV29-1 to TRBJ2-2, with 11 bases aligning to TRBD1. With 4 bases clipped from V and 6 bases from J, the junction kept 1 base outside the gene matches. Germline values: CDR1 SQVTM, CDR2 ANQGSEA. CDR3 length: 13 residues. The CDR3 loop reads CSVGDRGSGELFF. CDR3 coding DNA: TGCAGCGTTGGGGACAGGGGGTCCGGGGAGCTGTTTTTT.

This chain connects TRBV12-5 to TRBJ2-4; maybe TRBD2 (6 bases). Trimming took off 6 bases at V and 0 bases at J, with 9 bases between the two ends. The CDR3 is 14 amino acids. Germline CDR1 LGHNT, CDR2 FRNRAP. CDR3 sequence: CASGVGGAKNIQYF. CDR3 DNA sequence: TGTGCTAGTGGGGTGGGAGGAGCCAAAAACATTCAGTACTTC.

This rearrangement joins TRBV7-9 to TRBJ2-7; 8 nucleotides agree with TRBD2. Germline V gives CDR1 SEHNR, CDR2 FQNEAQ (reference sequence). This CDR3 comprises 15 residues. V shed 5 bases, J shed 0 bases, and the junction held 6 bases outside the gene matches. The CDR3 loop reads CASSLLADYSYEQYF. The CDR3 nucleotides are TGTGCCAGCAGCCTACTAGCGGACTACTCCTACGAGCAGTACTTC.

The V gene is TRBV24-1, the J gene TRBJ2-1; possible D gene TRBD2, 7 bases. V gave up 5 bases and J gave up 7 bases, with 20 bases separating them. The germline CDR1 and CDR2 sequences are KGHDR and SFDVKD. The CDR3 spans 16 residues. The CDR3 loop reads CATSVGGGSGRNEQFF. The CDR3 DNA sequence: TGTGCCACCAGTGTGGGAGGGGGGAGTGGGAGGAATGAGCAGTTCTTC.